The sequence of this TCR beta chain was determined in a study of beta chain features in type 1 diabetes. Whole-study findings and limits: Patients' naive, central memory and Treg TCRB repertoires seemed closer to one another than those of healthy donors.

Investigators reverse transcribed all isolated RNA, so they sequenced expressed TCRB transcripts. Generated by immunoSEQ multiplex PCR, the TCRdb table keeps only in-frame clones and is missing some. The data show around 330,000 clones, approximately 11% seen once. Donors underwent one heparinised blood draw, about 120 mL on average. A CD45RO/CCR7/CD25/CD127/CD95/CD27 panel sorted naive, central memory, regulatory and stem cell-like memory CD4+ cells. Germline V lookup: CDR1 SGHVS, CDR2 FQNEAQ. V lost 6 bases and J lost 5; bases outside the gene matches: 6. The CDR3 is 13 residues long. This clone turned up a few times. Antigen: not known.

This chain uses TRBV7-8 with TRBJ2-5; 7 bases line up with TRBD2. The TCR originated in a woman aged 25-40 years in good health. The sequenced material came from naive CD4+ T cells from blood. The CDR3 loop reads CASSLAVWETQYF. CDR3 nucleotides: TGTGCCAGCAGTCTAGCGGTTTGGGAGACCCAGTACTTC. The variable domain in full, with the rest retrieved from reference TRBV7-8 and TRBJ2-5, is GAGVSQSPRYKVAKRGQDVALRCDPISGHVSLFWYQQALGQGPEFLTYFQNEAQLDKSGLPSDRFFAERPEGSVSTLKIQRTQQEDSAVYLCASSLAVWETQYFGPGTRLLVL.